These T cell receptor beta chains were read from a single sample in a study of Ad26.COV2.S vaccination and SARS-CoV-2 variants. TCRdb's table, derived via immunoSEQ multiplex PCR, lists solely in-frame clones and lacks some. The data hold more than 150,000 clones, with around nine tenths observed a single time. Sequences were derived from peripheral blood, sampled after recovery from COVID-19. All receptors come from a human donor who had recovered from COVID-19. Each CDR3 is given with its conserved first and last residue. A D gene is named only where the DNA matches it firmly. Clone size is stated in some rows and not others, as once, few, many or a class when expanded.

V,D,size,J,DNA,CDR3
TRBV4-1,-,-,TRBJ2-2,TGCGCCAGCAGCCAAGTTCCGGGTACCTACACCGGGGAGCTGTTTTTT,CASSQVPGTYTGELFF
TRBV28,-,few,TRBJ1-6,TGTGCCAGCAGATTATCTATTGGCGGTTCACCCCTCCACTTT,CASRLSIGGSPLHF
TRBV3-1/TRBV3-2,-,few,TRBJ2-6,TGTGCCAGCAGCCACCAAACAGATATCAACGTCCTGACTTTC,CASSHQTDINVLTF
TRBV10-3,TRBD2,-,TRBJ2-7,TGTGCCATCAGTAAAAGGGAGGGGCGGGGGAGTGACGAGCAGTACTTC,CAISKREGRGSDEQYF
TRBV7-3,TRBD2,-,TRBJ2-6,TGTGCCAGCAGCTTAAGGGGTAGCGGGGGGACCGGGGCCAACGTCCTGACTTTC,CASSLRGSGGTGANVLTF
TRBV24-1,TRBD2,-,TRBJ2-5,TGTGCCACCAGTCAGAGCGGGGGGCGGGAGACCCAGTACTTC,CATSQSGGRETQYF
TRBV6-4,-,-,TRBJ1-1,TGTGCCCATTCCGGACAGAACACTGAAGCTTTCTTT,CAHSGQNTEAFF
TRBV10-3,TRBD1,-,TRBJ1-2,TGTGCCATCAGTGAATTGGGACAGGCCCTCTATGGCTACACCTTC,CAISELGQALYGYTF
TRBV10-3,-,-,TRBJ2-2,TGTGCCATCACCCTGGACGGGAACACCGGGGAGCTGTTTTTT,CAITLDGNTGELFF
TRBV16,-,-,TRBJ2-7,TGTGCCAGCAGCCACCTCTACGAGCAGTACTTC,CASSHLYEQYF